This TCR beta chain was identified in a study of T cells after yellow fever vaccination (dated 2019 in TCRdb). As for the study more broadly: Using CD3, CD45RA, CCR7 and CD95 staining, memory subsets (EM, EMRA, CM and Tscm) were sorted on a BD FACS Aria III. Libraries from fractions with low cell numbers were prepared with the SMART-Seq v4 Ultra Low Input RNA kit. To follow T-cell clones before and after primary and booster YFV17D yellow fever vaccination, bulk TCR alpha and beta repertoires were sequenced over time. Two healthy male donors, one aged 18 to 30 and one aged 30 to 40 years, made up the cohort. Bulk PBMC replicates and cell subsets were isolated from blood drawn at multiple timepoints before and after both primary and secondary immunization. Sorting of memory subsets took place on days 0, 15 and 45 and at 18 months after primary vaccination, as well as on days 0, 15 and 45 after the 30-year booster.

Study-level results and caveats: Most clones expanded after primary vaccination (roughly 96% of CD4 and 70% to 90% of CD8) were re-detected after the booster, suggesting that broad memory maintenance occurred. A small fraction of clonotypes appeared in both the CD4 and CD8 compartments, likely as a result of convergent recombination. Only a couple of donors were included in the study, so the extent to which the findings can be generalized is limited. On day 0, almost all vaccine-responding clonotypes were found to be below detection in the sorted memory subsets. FACS-sorted repertoires could contain abundant contaminating clonotypes from the bulk population, so computational filtering was required. Compared with the primary T-cell response, the secondary T-cell response was faster but weaker, reaching its peak on day 5 rather than on day 15.

TCR cDNA was made using 5'RACE template switching, a step that added a universal primer site and unique molecular identifiers. Priming of cDNA synthesis was performed from both the TCR alpha and TCR beta constant segments. Library amplification used two PCR steps, and the second PCR step added sample barcodes and sequencing adapters. Libraries were sequenced on Illumina HiSeq 2500 (2x100 bp) or NovaSeq (2x150 bp). On the authors' methods: Demultiplexing of reads and collapsing into UMI consensus sequences were performed with MIGEC, and V(D)J alignment was carried out with MiXCR. Vaccine-responding clonotypes were defined with edgeR using replicate PBMC samples, requiring FDR below 0.01 and a log2 fold change above 5 up to day 15. Each bulk clonotype was labeled CD4 or CD8 based on which sequenced repertoire, CD4 or CD8, contained the clonotype at higher abundance. To estimate how each clone was distributed across memory phenotypes, clonotype frequencies in memory subsets were weighted by the numbers of FACS-sorted cells. TCRdb trimmed the raw reads at Q25, called clones with MiXCR and kept productive beta chains. Entries that share a CDR3 protein sequence are merged under the most common genes and DNA. These V and J calls originate from TCRdb's pipeline instead of the authors' own analysis. Present in this sample are around 30,000 distinct CDR3 sequences, less than 8.5% of which were seen just once. Around a fifth of the sample goes to the ten largest clones.

At least ten counts were recorded for this clonotype. No much larger clonotype is one base removed from it; base qualities were not supplied. The intended sense of this specimen's treatment or condition label: live attenuated yellow fever vaccine strain. PBMCs were isolated from peripheral blood using a standard Ficoll-Paque protocol. For sorted memory subsets, RNA extraction was done with the RNeasy Micro Kit. CDR1 is given as SGHRS and CDR2 as YFSETQ, both from the germline V gene. Measured from the cysteine to the phenylalanine, the CDR3 is 14 residues long. Only the CDR3 DNA is retained, 42 bases long and in frame from the first base. V lost 6 bases and J lost 5 bases, and the count of bases not matched to a germline gene is 8.

The rearrangement joined TRBV5-1 to TRBJ2-1; TRBD1 aligns with 7 central bases. The TCR originated in a man aged 18 to 30 who received the YFV17D yellow fever vaccine. This material consisted of PBMCs, either bulk or a sorted T-cell subset (CD4+, CD8+, memory, or dextramer-sorted; not recorded which), taken on the day of the first yellow fever vaccination. The nucleotide sequence reads as follows: TGCGCCAGCAACCCGACAGGGCGAAACAATGAGCAGTTCTTC. Its translation is CASNPTGRNNEQFF. This CDR3, with the reference TRBV5-1 and TRBJ2-1 proteins standing in past its ends, gives the full variable domain KAGVTQTPRYLIKTRGQQVTLSCSPISGHRSVSWYQQTPGQGLQFLFEYFSETQRNKGNFPGRFSGRQFSNSRSEMNVSTLELGDSALYLCASNPTGRNNEQFFGPGTRLTVL.